Below are 17 T cell receptor beta chains sequenced from a single sample in a study of blood T cell repertoires in COVID-19. Generated by immunoSEQ multiplex PCR, the TCRdb table keeps only in-frame clones and is missing some. The table shows roughly 210,000 clones, with roughly 84% occurring only once. Material for sequencing was PBMCs or T cells enriched from blood (not recorded which). Every receptor here comes from a man aged 25-40 years in a cohort exposed to, infected with or recovered from COVID-19 (not recorded which).

The chain recombines TRBV13 with TRBJ2-1, with 16 bases that match TRBD2. Losses at the gene ends were 4 bases for V and 6 bases for J; bases not matched to a gene: 3. The germline CDR1 and CDR2 sequences are PRHDT and FYEKMQ (reference sequence). The CDR3 consists of 16 residues. The CDR3 here is CASSSGTSGRGNEQFF. CDR3 coding DNA: TGTGCCAGCAGCTCGGGGACTAGCGGGAGGGGCAATGAGCAGTTCTTC.

As DNA, the CDR3 is TGTGCCAGTAGTAGGGGGGGAGGACCTCGAGACTATGGCTACACCTTC. Protein product: CASSRGGGPRDYGYTF. The chain joins TRBV19 to TRBJ1-2; a weak D match, TRBD1 (5 bases). The germline CDR1 and CDR2 sequences are LNHDA and SQIVND (reference sequence). Trimming removed 4 bases at V and 3 bases at J, with 18 bases between. CDR3 length equals 16 residues.

This clone was counted once. The gene calls are TRBV10-3 and TRBJ1-1, with D unresolved. V gave up 0 bases and J gave up 1 base, with 9 bases separating them. The CDR3 covers 15 residues. The V gene's germline CDR1 is ENHRY and CDR2 SYGVKD. The CDR3 DNA is TGTGCCATCAGTGAGTCGAGGGCAGAGAACACTGAAGCTTTCTTT. The encoded protein is CAISESRAENTEAFF.

The genes are TRBV4-1 and TRBJ1-5; D is uncertain. CDR1 MGHRA and CDR2 YSYEKL come from the germline V gene. The V end lost 4 bases, the J end lost 6 bases, and 10 bases lay between the germline ends. The CDR3 sequence is 13 residues long. The CDR3 region is CASSRGFGQPQHF. The CDR3 region has the DNA TGCGCCAGCAGCCGAGGATTCGGTCAGCCCCAGCATTTT.

The J gene is TRBJ1-2, the V gene TRBV30; tentatively, D is TRBD1 (6 bases). CDR3 length equals 12 residues. The germline gives CDR1 GTSNPN, CDR2 SVGIG (reference sequence). The V and J ends lost 4 bases and 6 bases respectively, with 12 bases between them. CDR3: CAWKGRGDGYTF. CDR3 sequence (DNA): TGTGCCTGGAAGGGCAGGGGCGATGGCTACACCTTC.

This clone has just a few counts. This chain joins TRBV3-1 (or the pseudogene TRBV3-2) and TRBJ2-1; TRBD2 is a possible D gene (6 bases). From germline, CDR1 is LGHDT and CDR2 YNNKEL (reference sequence). The CDR3 is 14 amino acids. V lost 6 bases, J lost 5 bases, and 14 bases lay in between. The CDR3 loop is CASSPSGGNNEQFF. CDR3 sequence (DNA): TGTGCCAGCAGTCCTAGTGGAGGGAACAATGAGCAGTTCTTC.

This rearrangement joins TRBV4-2 to TRBJ2-2, with D unresolved. The V and J ends lost 0 bases and 6 bases respectively, with 17 bases between them. This CDR3 is 17 amino acids long. Looked up from germline, CDR1 is LGHNA and CDR2 is YNFKEQ. As DNA, the CDR3 is TGTGCCAGCAGCCAAGATCGACTGGATAGGTGGTCCGGGGAGCTGTTTTTT. This translates into CASSQDRLDRWSGELFF.

V gene TRBV7-3 combines with J gene TRBJ1-3; D unresolved. The V end lost 2 bases, the J end lost 0 bases, and 8 bases lay between the germline ends. The CDR3 length is 15 residues. From germline, CDR1 is SGHTA and CDR2 FQGTGA. The CDR3 DNA is TGTGCCAGCAGCTTAGAGGGAAGCTCTGGAAACACCATATATTTT. This translates into CASSLEGSSGNTIYF. Full variable domain (missing parts from reference TRBV7-3 and TRBJ1-3): GAGVSQTPSNKVTEKGKYVELRCDPISGHTALYWYRQSLGQGPEFLIYFQGTGAADDSGLPNDRFFAVRPEGSVSTLKIQRTERGDSAVYLCASSLEGSSGNTIYFGEGSWLTVV.

Worth noting for this clone: At one boundary the junction diverges from the germline segment, which might be a read error. The gene calls are TRBV28 and TRBJ1-2; TRBD1 aligns across 9 bases. CDR1 MDHEN and CDR2 SYDVKM come from the germline V gene. There are 12 residues in the CDR3. DNA for the CDR3: TGTGCCAGCCGTTCGTTGTACAGGGGGCACCGCTTC. Amino acid sequence: CASRSLYRGHRF.

The V and J genes are TRBV9 and TRBJ2-1; 11 bases map to TRBD1. The CDR3 has 16 residues. Germline assignment: CDR1 SGDLS and CDR2 YYNGEE. J lost 3 bases, V lost 3 bases, and 5 bases had no gene match. The chain's CDR3 is CASSEGGTGGYNEQFF. CDR3 DNA sequence: TGTGCCAGCAGCGAGGGAGGGACAGGGGGCTACAATGAGCAGTTCTTC.

This chain uses TRBV19 with TRBJ2-7; TRBD1 agrees at 10 bases. Trimming took 1 base from V and 4 from J; bases not matched to a gene: 4. The CDR3 runs to 15 residues. Germline V gene lookup returns CDR1 LNHDA and CDR2 SQIVND (reference sequence). Here the CDR3 reads CASSIVGTGEYEQYF. In nucleotides, the CDR3 is TGTGCCAGTAGTATAGTCGGGACAGGGGAATACGAGCAGTACTTC.

V and J are TRBV4-2 and TRBJ1-2; TRBD1 matches 9 bases. This CDR3 spans 18 amino acids. Trimming cost V 4 bases and J 2 bases; bases outside gene matches: 14. Per germline, CDR1 LGHNA and CDR2 YNFKEQ. CDR3 DNA sequence: TGTGCCAGCAGCCGCCATAATGCGGGACAGGGCACCAACTATGGCTACACCTTC. This translates into CASSRHNAGQGTNYGYTF.

DNA for the CDR3: TGTGCCAGTACCCCGGGGGGAGCAACTAATGAAAAACTGTTTTTT. It codes for CASTPGGATNEKLFF. The J gene is TRBJ1-4, the V gene TRBV2; maybe TRBD1 (5 bases). CDR3 length: 15 residues. V was trimmed by 9 bases and J by 0 bases, leaving 14 bases between them. Germline CDR1 reads SNHLY; CDR2 reads FYNNEI. The full variable domain, rest sourced from reference TRBV2 and TRBJ1-4, is EPEVTQTPSHQVTQMGQEVILRCVPISNHLYFYWYRQILGQKVEFLVSFYNNEISEKSEIFDDQFSVERPDGSNFTLKIRSTKLEDSAMYFCASTPGGATNEKLFFGSGTQLSVL.

The chain employs TRBV27 and TRBJ1-6; tentatively, D is TRBD1 (6 bases). Between the trimmed V and J ends, which lost 5 bases and 10 bases, there was a span of 18 bases. The CDR3 totals 15 residues. Germline V gene data show CDR1 as MNHEY and CDR2 as SMNVEV (reference sequence). DNA of the CDR3: TGTGCCAGCAGTCTTGCCGTATTACAGGGATCACCCCTCCACTTT. Encoded protein: CASSLAVLQGSPLHF.

The CDR3 region is CASSPPYSYEQYF. The CDR3 nucleotides read TGTGCCAGCAGCCCCCCGTACTCCTACGAGCAGTACTTC. This rearrangement joins TRBV3-1 (or the pseudogene TRBV3-2) to TRBJ2-7; D not resolved. With 4 bases removed from V and 0 bases from J, the gap between germline ends came to 7 bases. The germline V gene has CDR1 LGHDT and CDR2 YNNKEL (reference sequence). This CDR3 has 13 residues.

The V and J genes are TRBV7-2 and TRBJ1-1, with 9 bases fitting TRBD1. The ends lost 1 base at V and 0 bases at J; junction bases unmatched: 0. Germline V lookup: CDR1 SGHTA, CDR2 FQGNSA. This CDR3 spans 15 amino acids. Here the CDR3 DNA reads TGTGCCAGCAGCTTAGGGGACAGGGTGAACACTGAAGCTTTCTTT. Amino acid sequence: CASSLGDRVNTEAFF. Together with reference TRBV7-2 and TRBJ1-1, the CDR3 gives the full variable domain: GAGVSQSPSNKVTEKGKDVELRCDPISGHTALYWYRQSLGQGLEFLIYFQGNSAPDKSGLPSDRFSAERTGGSVSTLTIQRTQQEDSAVYLCASSLGDRVNTEAFFGQGTRLTVV.

In this sample, this clone turned up once. The CDR3 protein is CASSYKAGGNEQFF. The CDR3 DNA follows: TGCGCCAGCAGCTATAAGGCAGGGGGGAATGAGCAGTTCTTC. The chain links TRBV5-1 to TRBJ2-1, with D maybe TRBD1 (7 bases). This CDR3 is built from 14 residues. Germline lookup yields CDR1 SGHRS and CDR2 YFSETQ. Trimming removed 3 bases from V and 7 bases from J, with 14 bases in between.